This paragraph reports one TCR beta chain. This entry belongs to a study of CXCR3-negative and CXCR3-positive naive CD8 T cells. The wider study: Per library, roughly 1.6 +/- 0.3 million reads; 130 million to 150 million TRB reads overall.

Preparation of TRB cDNA libraries relied on 5' RACE carrying UMI labels. TCRdb reprocessed the 5' RACE reads and stores each CDR3 protein as one record, lacking DNA. Here the sample table reports 50,000 to 75,000 distinct CDR3 sequences. The CDR3 is 14 residues long. Germline assignment: CDR1 SNHLY and CDR2 FYNNEI. Sequencing was performed on naive CXCR3- CD8+ T cells from blood. This sample's subset: CD45RO-CCR7+CD27+CD95- naive CD8+ T cells lacking CXCR3 (TNR3-). The V call is TRBV2, the J call TRBJ2-1; TCRdb's D gene call, TRBD1, goes unchecked for lack of DNA. This clonotype was sampled from a human donor in good health. Some clones in this sample may be carry-over from other donors' samples. CDR3 protein: CASRIRGSHNEQFF.